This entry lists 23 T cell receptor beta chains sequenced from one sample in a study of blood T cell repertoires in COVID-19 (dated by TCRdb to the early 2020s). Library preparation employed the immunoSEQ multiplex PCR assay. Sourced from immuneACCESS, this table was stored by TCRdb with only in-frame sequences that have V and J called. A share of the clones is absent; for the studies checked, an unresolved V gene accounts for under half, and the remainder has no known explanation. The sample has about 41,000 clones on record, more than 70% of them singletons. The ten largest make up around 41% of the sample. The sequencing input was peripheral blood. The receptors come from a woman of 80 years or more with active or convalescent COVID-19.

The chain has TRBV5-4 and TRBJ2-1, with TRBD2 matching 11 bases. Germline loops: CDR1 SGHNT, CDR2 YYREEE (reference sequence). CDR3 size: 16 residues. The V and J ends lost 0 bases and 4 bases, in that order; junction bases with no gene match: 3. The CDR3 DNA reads TGTGCCAGCAGCTTGGGGACTAGCGGGCTATACAATGAGCAGTTCTTC. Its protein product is CASSLGTSGLYNEQFF.

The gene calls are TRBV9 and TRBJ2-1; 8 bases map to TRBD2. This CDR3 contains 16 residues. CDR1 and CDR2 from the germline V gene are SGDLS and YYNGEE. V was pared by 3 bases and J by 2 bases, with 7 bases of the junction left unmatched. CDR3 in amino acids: CASSARGSGAYNEQFF. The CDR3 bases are TGTGCCAGCAGCGCCCGGGGTAGCGGGGCCTACAATGAGCAGTTCTTC.

The CDR3 DNA reads as TGTGCCAGCAGCCGGACAGAGGGGAGATCCGGGGAGCTGTTTTTT. It yields the protein CASSRTEGRSGELFF. V usage is TRBV7-7 and J usage is TRBJ2-2; tentative D call: TRBD1 (6 bases). CDR1 and CDR2 (germline): SSHAT, FNYEAQ (reference sequence). CDR3 length equals 15 residues. Trimming left V 5 bases short and J 6 bases short, with 16 bases between.

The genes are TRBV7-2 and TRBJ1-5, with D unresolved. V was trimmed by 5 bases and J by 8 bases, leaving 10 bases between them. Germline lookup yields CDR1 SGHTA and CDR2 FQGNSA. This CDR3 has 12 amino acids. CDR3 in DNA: TGTGCCAGCAGCCGGACGGGAGAGCCCCAGCATTTT. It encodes CASSRTGEPQHF.

DNA of the CDR3: TGCAGTGCTGCGGGAGCCGGGGAGCTGTTTTTT. Translating it yields CSAAGAGELFF. The rearrangement uses TRBV20-1 and TRBJ2-2; 7 nucleotides agree with TRBD2. The CDR3 consists of 11 residues. With 5 bases clipped from V and 6 bases from J, the junction kept 0 bases outside the gene matches. Germline CDR1 and CDR2: DFQATT and SNEGSKA (reference sequence).

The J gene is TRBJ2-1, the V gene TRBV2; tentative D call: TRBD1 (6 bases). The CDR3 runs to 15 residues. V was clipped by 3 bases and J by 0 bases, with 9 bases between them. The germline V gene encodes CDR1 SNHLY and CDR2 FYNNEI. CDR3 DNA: TGTGCCAGCAGTGACAGGGGTGGCTCCTACAATGAGCAGTTCTTC. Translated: CASSDRGGSYNEQFF. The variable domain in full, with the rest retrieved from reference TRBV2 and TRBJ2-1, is EPEVTQTPSHQVTQMGQEVILRCVPISNHLYFYWYRQILGQKVEFLVSFYNNEISEKSEIFDDQFSVERPDGSNFTLKIRSTKLEDSAMYFCASSDRGGSYNEQFFGPGTRLTVL.

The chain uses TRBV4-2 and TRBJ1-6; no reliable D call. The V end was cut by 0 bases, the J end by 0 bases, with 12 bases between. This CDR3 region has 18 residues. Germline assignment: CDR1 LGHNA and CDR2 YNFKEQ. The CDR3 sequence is CASSQDGQANSYNSPLHF. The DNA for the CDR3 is TGTGCCAGCAGCCAAGATGGGCAGGCAAACTCCTATAATTCACCCCTCCACTTT.

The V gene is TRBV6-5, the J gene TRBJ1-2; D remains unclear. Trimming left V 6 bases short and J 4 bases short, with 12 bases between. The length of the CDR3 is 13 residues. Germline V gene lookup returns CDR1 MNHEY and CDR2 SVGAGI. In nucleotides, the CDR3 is TGTGCCAGCAGCCACCAGCAGGCCTATGGCTACACCTTC. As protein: CASSHQQAYGYTF.

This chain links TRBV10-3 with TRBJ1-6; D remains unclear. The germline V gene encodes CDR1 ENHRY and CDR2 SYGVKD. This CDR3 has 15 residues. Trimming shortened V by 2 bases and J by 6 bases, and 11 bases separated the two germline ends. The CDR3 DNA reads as TGTGCCATCAGTGAGGGGCCGGGAAGTAATTCACCCCTCCACTTT. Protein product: CAISEGPGSNSPLHF.

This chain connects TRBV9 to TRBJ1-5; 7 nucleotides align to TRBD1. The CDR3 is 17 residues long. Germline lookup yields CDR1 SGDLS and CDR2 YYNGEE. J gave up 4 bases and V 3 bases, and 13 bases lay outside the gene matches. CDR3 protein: CASSEGLAGTDNQPQHF. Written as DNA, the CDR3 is TGTGCCAGCAGCGAGGGTCTGGCCGGGACAGATAATCAGCCCCAGCATTTT.

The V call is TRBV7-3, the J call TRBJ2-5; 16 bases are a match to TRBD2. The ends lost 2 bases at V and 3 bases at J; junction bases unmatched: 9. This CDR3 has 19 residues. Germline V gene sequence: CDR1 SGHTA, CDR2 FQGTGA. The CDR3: CASSLEGLAGGPREETQYF. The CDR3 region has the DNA TGTGCCAGCAGCTTAGAGGGACTAGCGGGAGGGCCTAGAGAAGAGACCCAGTACTTC.

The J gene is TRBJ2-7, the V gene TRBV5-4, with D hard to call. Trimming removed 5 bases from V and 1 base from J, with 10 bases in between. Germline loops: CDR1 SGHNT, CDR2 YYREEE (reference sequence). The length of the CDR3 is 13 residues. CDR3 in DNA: TGTGCCAGCAGGAGGATTGGGTCCTACGAGCAGTACTTC. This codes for CASRRIGSYEQYF.

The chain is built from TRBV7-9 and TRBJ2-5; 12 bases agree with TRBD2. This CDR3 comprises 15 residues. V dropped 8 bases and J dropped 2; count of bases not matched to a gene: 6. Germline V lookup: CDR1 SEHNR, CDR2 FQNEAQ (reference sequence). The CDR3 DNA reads TGTGCCAGCTCGGGACTAGCGGGTAGACAAGAGACCCAGTACTTC. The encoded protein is CASSGLAGRQETQYF.

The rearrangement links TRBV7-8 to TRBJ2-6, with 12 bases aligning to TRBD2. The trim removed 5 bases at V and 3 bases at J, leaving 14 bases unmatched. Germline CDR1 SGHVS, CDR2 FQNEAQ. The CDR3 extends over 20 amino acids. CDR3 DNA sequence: TGTGCCAGCAGCCCGCTCCTGCTAGCGGGAGGGAGAGATGGGGCCAACGTCCTGACTTTC. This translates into CASSPLLLAGGRDGANVLTF.

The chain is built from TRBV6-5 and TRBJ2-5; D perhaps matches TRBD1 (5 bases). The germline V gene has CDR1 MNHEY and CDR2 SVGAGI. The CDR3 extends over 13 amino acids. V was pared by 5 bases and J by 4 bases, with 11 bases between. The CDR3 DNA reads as TGTGCCAGCAGTAGGGGCAGAGGAGAGACCCAGTACTTC. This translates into CASSRGRGETQYF.

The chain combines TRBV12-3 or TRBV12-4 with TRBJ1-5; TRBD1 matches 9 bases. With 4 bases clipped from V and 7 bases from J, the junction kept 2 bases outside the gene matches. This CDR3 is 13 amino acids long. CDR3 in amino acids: CASSWGQGQPQHF. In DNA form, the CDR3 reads TGTGCCAGCAGTTGGGGACAGGGCCAGCCCCAGCATTTT.

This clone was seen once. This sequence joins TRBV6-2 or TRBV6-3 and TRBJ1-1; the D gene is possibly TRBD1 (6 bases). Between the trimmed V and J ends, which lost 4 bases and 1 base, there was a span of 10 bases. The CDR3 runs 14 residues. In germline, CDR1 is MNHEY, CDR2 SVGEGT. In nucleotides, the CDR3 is TGTGCCAGCAGTTGGCAGGGGACGAACACTGAAGCTTTCTTT. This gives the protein CASSWQGTNTEAFF.

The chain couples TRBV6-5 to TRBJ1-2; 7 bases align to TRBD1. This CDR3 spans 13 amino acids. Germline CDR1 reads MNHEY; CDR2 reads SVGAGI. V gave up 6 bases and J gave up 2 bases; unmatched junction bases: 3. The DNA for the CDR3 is TGTGCCAGCAGAAGGGGACAGAACTATGGCTACACCTTC. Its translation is CASRRGQNYGYTF.

CDR3 DNA: TGTGCCAGCAGTTACTCTTTAAAACAGGGGCCCGGGGGTTCACCCCTCCACTTT. Its protein product is CASSYSLKQGPGGSPLHF. J is TRBJ1-6 and V is TRBV6-2 or TRBV6-3; 7 nucleotides line up with TRBD1. Germline V gene lookup returns CDR1 MNHEY and CDR2 SVGEGT. The V and J ends lost 0 bases and 9 bases, in that order; junction bases with no gene match: 14. CDR3 size: 18 residues.

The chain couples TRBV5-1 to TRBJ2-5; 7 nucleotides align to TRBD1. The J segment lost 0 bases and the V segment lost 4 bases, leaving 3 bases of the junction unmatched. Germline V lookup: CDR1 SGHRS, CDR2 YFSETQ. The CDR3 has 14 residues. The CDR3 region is CASSPGQNQETQYF. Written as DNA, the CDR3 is TGCGCCAGCAGCCCGGGACAGAACCAAGAGACCCAGTACTTC.

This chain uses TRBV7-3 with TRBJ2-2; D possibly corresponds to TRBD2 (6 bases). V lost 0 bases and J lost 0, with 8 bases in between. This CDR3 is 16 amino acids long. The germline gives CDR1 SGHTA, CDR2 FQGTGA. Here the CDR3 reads CASSLTGGANTGELFF. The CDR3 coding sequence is TGTGCCAGCAGCTTAACGGGAGGTGCGAACACCGGGGAGCTGTTTTTT.

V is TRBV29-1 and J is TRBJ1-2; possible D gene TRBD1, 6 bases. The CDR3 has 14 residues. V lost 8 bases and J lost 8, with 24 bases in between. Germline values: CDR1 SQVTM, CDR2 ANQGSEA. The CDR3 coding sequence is TGCAGCTCACTGCCAGGGGACCTTTTGGGGGGCTACACCTTC. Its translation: CSSLPGDLLGGYTF.

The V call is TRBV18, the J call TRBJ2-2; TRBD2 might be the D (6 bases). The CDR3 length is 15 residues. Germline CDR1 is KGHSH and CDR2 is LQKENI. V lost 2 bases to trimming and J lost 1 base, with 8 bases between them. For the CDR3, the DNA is TGTGCCAGCTCACCAAGGAGGGTGAACACCGGGGAGCTGTTTTTT. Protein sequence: CASSPRRVNTGELFF.